A single sample is the source of the 14 T cell receptor beta chains below, sequenced in a study of blood T cell repertoires in COVID-19. Profiling relied on immunoSEQ multiplex PCR, and the TCRdb table lists in-frame clones only, not all of them. The sample lists approximately 280,000 clones, nearly 90% seen once, with 1.5% to 2% in the top ten. The sequenced sample was PBMCs or T cells enriched from blood (not recorded which). The receptors were sampled from a woman aged 55-70 years who had recovered from COVID-19.

This chain joins TRBV6-5 and TRBJ2-1; no definite D call. V lost 6 bases and J 4 bases, leaving 10 bases between the germline ends. CDR1 and CDR2 (germline): MNHEY, SVGAGI. The CDR3 loop spans 13 amino acids. CDR3 nucleotides: TGTGCCAGCAGGGCCCTTGTGTACAATGAGCAGTTCTTC. This codes for CASRALVYNEQFF.

The genes are TRBV3-1 (or the pseudogene TRBV3-2) and TRBJ1-5; D not certain. V dropped 0 bases and J dropped 2 bases, with 11 bases sitting between them. This CDR3 spans 16 amino acids. Germline values: CDR1 LGHDT, CDR2 YNNKEL (reference sequence). The CDR3 here is CASSQDPGIGNQPQHF. CDR3 nucleotide sequence: TGTGCCAGCAGCCAAGACCCCGGGATCGGCAATCAGCCCCAGCATTTT.

On this clone itself: Other nucleotide sequences in the sample specify the same CDR3. The rearrangement links TRBV27 to TRBJ1-5; D possibly corresponds to TRBD1 (5 bases). The germline V and J ends were trimmed by 0 bases and 1 base, with 7 bases remaining between them. Germline V gives CDR1 MNHEY, CDR2 SMNVEV (reference sequence). This CDR3 comprises 15 residues. The CDR3 coding sequence is TGTGCCAGCAGTTTATCAGGGGCGAGCAATCAGCCCCAGCATTTT. Amino acids: CASSLSGASNQPQHF.

The genes are TRBV11-2 and TRBJ2-7; no definite D call. The V gene lost 3 bases and the J gene lost 3 bases, with 6 bases spanning the gap. The CDR3 is 12 residues long. CDR1 and CDR2 from the germline V gene are SGHAT and FQNNGV. The CDR3 DNA reads TGTGCCAGCAGCTTGACATACTACGAGCAGTACTTC. It yields the protein CASSLTYYEQYF.

The chain has TRBV11-1 and TRBJ1-6, with 8 bases aligning to TRBD1. The CDR3 has 16 amino acids. Germline V lookup: CDR1 SGHAT, CDR2 FQDESV (reference sequence). The V and J ends lost 3 bases and 7 bases, in that order; junction bases with no gene match: 8. The chain's CDR3 is CASSFAMGQENSPLHF. The CDR3, as DNA: TGTGCCAGCAGCTTCGCCATGGGACAGGAGAATTCACCCCTCCACTTT.

The rearrangement uses TRBV5-1 and TRBJ2-7; D is unresolved. Deletions cut 1 base from V and 4 bases from J, with 9 bases between. Germline CDR1 and CDR2: SGHRS and YFSETQ. This CDR3 has 13 amino acids. The CDR3 coding sequence is TGCGCCAGCAGCTTGAGTTTTCTATACGAGCAGTACTTC. As protein: CASSLSFLYEQYF.

This chain joins TRBV2 and TRBJ2-3; D unresolved. Deletions cut 2 bases from V and 1 base from J, with 10 bases between. CDR3 length: 15 residues. Germline V gene sequence: CDR1 SNHLY, CDR2 FYNNEI. The CDR3 DNA follows: TGTGCCAGCAGTGAAACTTGGGCAGGCACAGATACGCAGTATTTT. Translation: CASSETWAGTDTQYF. Looking up the rest from reference TRBV2 and TRBJ2-3 gives the full variable domain: EPEVTQTPSHQVTQMGQEVILRCVPISNHLYFYWYRQILGQKVEFLVSFYNNEISEKSEIFDDQFSVERPDGSNFTLKIRSTKLEDSAMYFCASSETWAGTDTQYFGPGTRLTVL.

As DNA, the CDR3 is TGTGCCACCAGCCGGGGGGGACAAGTTAATGAAAAACTGTTTTTT. Protein product: CATSRGGQVNEKLFF. The V gene is TRBV15, the J gene TRBJ1-4; tentatively, D is TRBD1 (6 bases). The CDR3 has 15 residues. V lost 5 bases and J lost 4, with 14 bases in between. Germline V lookup: CDR1 LNHNV, CDR2 YYDKDF (reference sequence).

The chain uses TRBV11-2 and TRBJ1-1; D not resolved. Deletions cut 3 bases from V and 0 bases from J, with 8 bases between. The CDR3 is made up of 14 amino acids. The V gene's germline CDR1 is SGHAT and CDR2 FQNNGV. The CDR3 DNA follows: TGTGCCAGCAGCTTTACGGTTATGAACACTGAAGCTTTCTTT. It codes for CASSFTVMNTEAFF.

This chain links TRBV7-3 with TRBJ1-1; TRBD1 matches 9 bases. The CDR3 spans 15 residues. Per germline, CDR1 SGHTA and CDR2 FQGTGA. V trimming: 7 bases; J trimming: 5 bases; junction bases outside the gene matches: 11. The CDR3 region is CASTALGTGLTEAFF. The DNA of the CDR3 is TGTGCCAGCACCGCCCTGGGGACAGGGTTGACTGAAGCTTTCTTT.

The genes are TRBV28 and TRBJ2-2, with TRBD1 matching 7 bases. Per germline, CDR1 MDHEN and CDR2 SYDVKM. CDR3 length: 15 residues. V lost 8 bases to trimming and J lost 4 bases; unmatched junction nucleotides: 10. The CDR3 here is CASRATGSTTGELFF. DNA of the CDR3: TGTGCCAGCCGTGCGACAGGGAGTACCACCGGGGAGCTGTTTTTT.

In its sample, this clone was seen once. This chain connects TRBV6-5 to TRBJ1-1; D remains ambiguous. This CDR3 is built from 14 residues. V was cut by 4 bases and J by 2 bases, with 11 bases left in between. CDR1 is MNHEY and CDR2 is SVGAGI in the germline V gene. CDR3 residues: CASSSPRDNTEAFF. In nucleotides, the CDR3 is TGTGCCAGCAGTTCCCCCCGGGATAACACTGAAGCTTTCTTT.

V gene TRBV6-1 combines with J gene TRBJ1-5; 7 bases match TRBD1. CDR3 length: 17 amino acids. Unmatched junction bases numbered 6, after V lost 1 base and J lost 0 bases. The germline V gene encodes CDR1 MNHNS and CDR2 SASEGT. As DNA, the CDR3 is TGTGCCAGCAGTGAAGGGCAGGGGGTCTATAGCAATCAGCCCCAGCATTTT. It specifies CASSEGQGVYSNQPQHF.

The genes are TRBV19 and TRBJ1-4; D is undetermined. Trimming cost V 7 bases and J 4 bases, with 13 bases left between them. The CDR3 consists of 14 residues. CDR1 and CDR2 (germline): LNHDA, SQIVND (reference sequence). CDR3 in DNA: TGTGCCAGTACTCCCCGAGGCCGTAATGAAAAACTGTTTTTT. It is translated as CASTPRGRNEKLFF. The complete variable domain, with remaining parts taken from reference TRBV19 and TRBJ1-4, reads DGGITQSPKYLFRKEGQNVTLSCEQNLNHDAMYWYRQDPGQGLRLIYYSQIVNDFQKGDIAEGYSVSREKKESFPLTVTSAQKNPTAFYLCASTPRGRNEKLFFGSGTQLSVL.